The source of this T cell receptor (beta chain) is a study of PD-L1 blockade in urothelial cancer. Study as a whole: When patients started atezolizumab in 2014, it was given at 1,200 mg intravenously every 3 weeks. Prior chemotherapy in patients spanned 0 to 3 regimens.

CDR3 length: 16 residues. V lost 6 bases, J lost 7 bases, and 11 bases stayed unmatched. In germline, CDR1 is MDHEN, CDR2 SYDVKM. Repertoires were generated with immunoSEQ multiplex PCR, while TCRdb's copy carries only in-frame clones and drops some. The sample contains about 38,000 clones, 75% to 95% of which appear only once. Urothelial carcinoma affected the patients, and it was locally advanced or metastatic. Overall study results and limits: Below-median TCR clonality that was measured in pretreatment blood predicted better survival.

A word on this clone: Its antigen is as yet unknown.

The chain combines TRBV28 with TRBJ2-1; 11 positions agree with TRBD2. This material consisted of PBMCs, taken around atezolizumab (anti-PD-L1) treatment. This TCR was sampled from a man in his sixties or seventies with urothelial cancer. The CDR3 DNA reads as TGTGCCAGCAGGAAAGGGGTAGCGGGAGGGTTGAATGAGCAGTTCTTC. Protein sequence: CASRKGVAGGLNEQFF. The whole variable domain, filled in from reference TRBV28 and TRBJ2-1, reads DVKVTQSSRYLVKRTGEKVFLECVQDMDHENMFWYRQDPGLGLRLIYFSYDVKMKEKGDIPEGYSVSREKKERFSLILESASTNQTSMYLCASRKGVAGGLNEQFFGPGTRLTVL.